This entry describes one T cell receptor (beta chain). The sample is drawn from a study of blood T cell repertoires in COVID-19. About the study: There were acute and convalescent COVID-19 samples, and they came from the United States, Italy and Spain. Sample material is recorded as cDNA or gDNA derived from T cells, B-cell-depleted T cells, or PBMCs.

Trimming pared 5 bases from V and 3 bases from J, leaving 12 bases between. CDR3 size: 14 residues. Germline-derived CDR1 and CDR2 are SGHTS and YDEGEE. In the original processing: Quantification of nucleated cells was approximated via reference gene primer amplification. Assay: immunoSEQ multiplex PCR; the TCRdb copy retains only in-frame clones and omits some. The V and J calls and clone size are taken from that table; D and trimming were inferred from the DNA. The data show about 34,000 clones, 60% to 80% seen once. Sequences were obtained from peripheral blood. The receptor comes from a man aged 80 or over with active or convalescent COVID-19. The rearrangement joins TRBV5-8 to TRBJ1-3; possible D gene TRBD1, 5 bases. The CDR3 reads CASRPAGVGNTIYF. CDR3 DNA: TGTGCCAGCAGACCGGCGGGGGTTGGAAACACCATATATTTT.